Below, 9 T cell receptor beta chains from the same sample are listed, as sequenced in a study of blood T cell repertoires in COVID-19. The method was immunoSEQ multiplex PCR; TCRdb's version includes in-frame clones alone and lacks a portion of them. The profile shows 100,000 to 150,000 clones, 85% to 90% of them singletons. Sequencing input: peripheral blood. The source of these receptors is a woman in her forties or fifties with active or convalescent COVID-19.

The rearrangement links TRBV5-6 to TRBJ2-2; D is perhaps TRBD1 (7 bases). V gave up 2 bases and J gave up 5 bases, with 16 bases separating them. CDR1 and CDR2 (germline): SGHDT, YYEEEE. This CDR3 spans 16 amino acids. The CDR3 here is CASSFGGGGITGELFF. The CDR3 DNA sequence: TGTGCCAGCAGCTTTGGAGGGGGCGGGATAACCGGGGAGCTGTTTTTT.

The chain links TRBV7-2 to TRBJ1-5; TRBD1 might be the D (5 bases). The CDR3 is 14 amino acids. Deletions cut 8 bases from V and 3 bases from J, with 14 bases between. The germline gives CDR1 SGHTA, CDR2 FQGNSA. CDR3 residues: CASRAPGDNQPQHF. The CDR3 DNA sequence: TGTGCCAGCCGGGCCCCGGGGGACAATCAGCCCCAGCATTTT.

The CDR3 spells CASRDRGPNEQFF. The CDR3 DNA is TGTGCCAGCAGGGACAGGGGGCCCAATGAGCAGTTCTTC. The chain couples TRBV6-5 to TRBJ2-1, with 11 bases aligning to TRBD1. Unmatched junction bases numbered 1, after V lost 6 bases and J lost 6 bases. The CDR3 contains 13 residues. Germline CDR1 MNHEY, CDR2 SVGAGI.

As for this clone: One junction end disagrees with the germline gene, perhaps due to a read error. V gene TRBV7-9 combines with J gene TRBJ1-2; maybe TRBD1 (5 bases). Per the germline V gene, CDR1 is SEHNR and CDR2 is FQNEAQ (reference sequence). This CDR3 has 15 residues. The CDR3 sequence: CASSSGVGANYGYTF. DNA for the CDR3: TGTGCCAGCAGCTCGGGGGTCGGCGCTAATTATGGCTACACCTTC. Based on the CDR3 plus reference TRBV7-9 and TRBJ1-2, the full variable domain is DTGVSQNPRHKITKRGQNVTFRCDPISEHNRLYWYRQTLGQGPEFLTYFQNEAQLEKSRLLSDRFSAERPKGSFSTLEIQRTEQGDSAMYLCASSSGVGANYGYTFGSGTRLTVV.

CDR3 nucleotides: TGTGCCAGCAGCGCGAATAGCGGGCCCTACAATGAGCAGTTCTTC. Its protein product is CASSANSGPYNEQFF. This chain joins TRBV6-5 and TRBJ2-1, with TRBD2 matching over 7 bases. The germline V gene has CDR1 MNHEY and CDR2 SVGAGI. This CDR3 has 15 residues. V shed 6 bases and J 2 bases; nucleotides not matched to a gene: 7.

The chain uses TRBV28 and TRBJ1-2; D may be TRBD1 (6 bases). The CDR3 has 14 residues. The ends were cut back, 10 bases at V and 5 bases at J, with 20 bases in the middle. The germline CDR1 and CDR2 sequences are MDHEN and SYDVKM. Written as DNA, the CDR3 is TGTGCCACACAGGTTGGGGGGGGGCCTTATGGCTACACCTTC. Amino acid sequence: CATQVGGGPYGYTF.

V and J are TRBV10-3 and TRBJ1-5; D gene ambiguous. Germline CDR1 reads ENHRY; CDR2 reads SYGVKD. V was shortened by 1 base and J by 7 bases, with 11 bases between the two germline ends. The CDR3 runs to 14 residues. CDR3 protein: CAISEWREDQPQHF. The CDR3 coding sequence is TGTGCCATCAGTGAGTGGAGGGAAGACCAGCCCCAGCATTTT.

The genes are TRBV24-1 and TRBJ2-7; 7 bases are a match to TRBD1. The V segment lost 12 bases and the J segment 4 bases; nucleotides outside the gene matches: 26. This CDR3 has 18 amino acids. The germline V gene encodes CDR1 KGHDR and CDR2 SFDVKD. CDR3 DNA sequence: TGTGCCCCGCATTACAGGGGAAGTTATTCGATCTGTATGTACGAGCAGTACTTC. It yields the protein CAPHYRGSYSICMYEQYF.

The chain couples TRBV15 to TRBJ2-7; D possibly corresponds to TRBD2 (6 bases). The germline V gene has CDR1 LNHNV and CDR2 YYDKDF (reference sequence). CDR3 length: 15 amino acids. Trimming removed 0 bases at V and 4 bases at J, with 13 bases between. CDR3 protein: CATSRERLDAYEQYF. The CDR3 DNA sequence: TGTGCCACCAGCAGAGAACGACTAGACGCGTACGAGCAGTACTTC. Based on the CDR3 plus reference TRBV15 and TRBJ2-7, the full variable domain is DAMVIQNPRYQVTQFGKPVTLSCSQTLNHNVMYWYQQKSSQAPKLLFHYYDKDFNNEADTPDNFQSRRPNTSFCFLDIRSPGLGDTAMYLCATSRERLDAYEQYFGPGTRLTVT.